What follows are 30 T cell receptor beta chains derived from one specimen sequenced in a study of cytomegalovirus exposure and HLA in healthy donors. PCR employed 60 Vbeta and 13 Jbeta primers. Some clones are missing from TCRdb's copy, which holds only in-frame ones; the method was immunoSEQ multiplex PCR. The sample has 85,000 to 90,000 clones, approximately 72% seen once; the top ten hold around a tenth. Sequenced material: PBMCs. These receptors all stem from a man aged 30-40 years in good health and CMV-seropositive.

V is TRBV5-1 and J is TRBJ2-2; TRBD1 agrees at 8 bases. Germline trimming cut 9 bases from V and 3 bases from J; bases unmatched to any gene: 7. The CDR3 is 14 residues long. Germline V CDR1 and CDR2: SGHRS, YFSETQ. Here the CDR3 reads CATQTGAHTGELFF. The CDR3, as DNA: TGCGCCACTCAGACAGGGGCCCACACCGGGGAGCTGTTTTTT.

This clone has just a few counts. V gene TRBV6-5 combines with J gene TRBJ2-5; D is possibly TRBD2 (5 bases). The germline V gene has CDR1 MNHEY and CDR2 SVGAGI. The V and J ends lost 7 bases and 5 bases respectively, with 20 bases between them. This CDR3 spans 15 amino acids. In DNA form, the CDR3 reads TGTGCCAGCACCCCCCGAGGGAGCGGTAGGGAGACCCAGTACTTC. Amino acid sequence: CASTPRGSGRETQYF.

V and J are TRBV11-1 and TRBJ1-2, with a possible D match to TRBD1 (6 bases). Germline V gene lookup returns CDR1 SGHAT and CDR2 FQDESV (reference sequence). This CDR3 spans 14 amino acids. V lost 6 bases and J 3 bases, leaving 14 bases between the germline ends. The CDR3 is CASSMRQDDYGYTF. The CDR3 coding sequence is TGTGCCAGCAGTATGCGACAGGACGACTATGGCTACACCTTC.

This clone was seen only a few times. The chain has TRBV29-1 and TRBJ2-7; no clear D. Trimming removed 4 bases from V and 4 bases from J, with 20 bases in between. Germline loops: CDR1 SQVTM, CDR2 ANQGSEA. This CDR3 contains 15 residues. The CDR3 loop is CSVVSKEKAAYEQYF. CDR3 nucleotides: TGCAGCGTTGTTTCAAAGGAGAAGGCGGCATACGAGCAGTACTTC.

On this clone itself: The same CDR3 arises from other DNA sequences in this sample as well. Here the CDR3 DNA reads TGTGCCTCGAAAGAGGATTTTACGGTTGACACCATATATTTT. It specifies CASKEDFTVDTIYF. The chain uses TRBV19 and TRBJ1-3, with unresolved D. The length of the CDR3 is 14 residues. Trimming removed 11 bases from V and 8 bases from J, with 22 bases in between. Germline assignment: CDR1 LNHDA and CDR2 SQIVND (reference sequence).

The genes are TRBV19 and TRBJ2-1; 11 positions agree with TRBD1. There are 14 residues in the CDR3. Germline values: CDR1 LNHDA, CDR2 SQIVND (reference sequence). The ends lost 7 bases at V and 5 bases at J; junction bases unmatched: 4. CDR3 loop: CASIGTGGNNEQFF. The CDR3 DNA reads as TGTGCCAGTATAGGGACAGGGGGGAACAATGAGCAGTTCTTC.

The chain combines TRBV6-5 with TRBJ2-2, with D possibly being TRBD2 (5 bases). The V end lost 6 bases, the J end lost 4 bases, and 15 bases lay between the germline ends. The CDR3 extends over 15 amino acids. Germline assignment: CDR1 MNHEY and CDR2 SVGAGI. The CDR3 loop is CASSPPAGITGELFF. CDR3 DNA sequence: TGTGCCAGCAGCCCACCGGCGGGTATCACCGGGGAGCTGTTTTTT.

V gene TRBV6-5 combines with J gene TRBJ2-1; tentative D call: TRBD1 (5 bases). V lost 5 bases and J 2 bases, leaving 13 bases between the germline ends. CDR1 MNHEY and CDR2 SVGAGI come from the germline V gene. There are 15 residues in the CDR3. The CDR3 region is CASSAIQVAYNEQFF. The DNA for the CDR3 is TGTGCCAGCAGTGCCATACAGGTTGCCTACAATGAGCAGTTCTTC.

A note on this clone: This sample includes further DNA sequences coding for the same CDR3. The chain recombines TRBV7-2 with TRBJ2-3, with D hard to call. CDR1 is SGHTA, CDR2 FQGNSA, per germline. The CDR3 runs to 12 residues. The V and J ends lost 3 bases and 3 bases respectively, with 4 bases between them. The DNA of the CDR3 is TGTGCCAGCAGCTTCTATACAGATACGCAGTATTTT. Its translation is CASSFYTDTQYF.

Turning to this clone: One end of the junction fails to match germline, which may point to a read error. This rearrangement joins TRBV7-9 to TRBJ2-5; D gene ambiguous. The germline V gene has CDR1 SEHNR and CDR2 FQNEAQ (reference sequence). CDR3 length: 12 residues. The DNA for the CDR3 is TGTTCCAGCAGCCCGTACCAAGAGACCCAGTACTTC. It specifies CSSSPYQETQYF.

The rearrangement links TRBV28 to TRBJ2-4; no reliable D call. The CDR3 spans 13 residues. Trimming removed 6 bases from V and 4 bases from J, with 10 bases in between. Per germline, CDR1 MDHEN and CDR2 SYDVKM. The CDR3 DNA follows: TGTGCCAGCAGCCTCTCTGAGAAAAACATTCAGTACTTC. Encoded protein: CASSLSEKNIQYF. Full variable domain (outside the CDR3, taken from reference TRBV28 and TRBJ2-4): DVKVTQSSRYLVKRTGEKVFLECVQDMDHENMFWYRQDPGLGLRLIYFSYDVKMKEKGDIPEGYSVSREKKERFSLILESASTNQTSMYLCASSLSEKNIQYFGAGTRLSVL.

The chain is built from TRBV4-2 and TRBJ2-5; D perhaps matches TRBD2 (5 bases). CDR1 is LGHNA, CDR2 YNFKEQ, per germline. This CDR3 has 14 residues. V dropped 5 bases and J dropped 0 bases, with 10 bases sitting between them. The CDR3 sequence: CASSEGRDQETQYF. In DNA, the CDR3 is TGTGCCAGCAGCGAGGGCCGGGACCAAGAGACCCAGTACTTC.

This chain connects TRBV11-3 to TRBJ2-3; 7 bases are a match to TRBD1. The CDR3 runs to 15 residues. CDR1 SGHNT and CDR2 YENEEA come from the germline V gene. Trimming at V came to 4 bases and at J to 1 base, leaving 5 bases not matched to a gene. CDR3 sequence reads: CASSSTGKGTDTQYF. In nucleotides, the CDR3 is TGTGCCAGCAGCTCGACAGGGAAAGGCACAGATACGCAGTATTTT.

This clone has just a few counts. The rearrangement links TRBV10-3 to TRBJ1-5; D may be TRBD1 (5 bases). The CDR3 extends over 14 amino acids. The germline V and J ends were trimmed by 3 bases and 5 bases, with 11 bases remaining between them. Germline-derived CDR1 and CDR2 are ENHRY and SYGVKD. The CDR3 DNA is TGTGCCATCAGTGATCCCACAGGTGATCAGCCCCAGCATTTT. Its protein product is CAISDPTGDQPQHF.

J is TRBJ2-6 and V is TRBV29-1; TRBD2 is a possible D gene (6 bases). Trimming left V 4 bases short and J 3 bases short, with 10 bases between. CDR3 size: 14 residues. Germline lookup yields CDR1 SQVTM and CDR2 ANQGSEA. This chain's CDR3 is CSVVPGSGANVLTF. In nucleotides, the CDR3 is TGCAGCGTTGTCCCCGGGAGTGGGGCCAACGTCCTGACTTTC.

The chain uses TRBV29-1 and TRBJ1-1, with 10 bases aligning to TRBD1. Germline values: CDR1 SQVTM, CDR2 ANQGSEA. V dropped 3 bases and J dropped 4; count of bases not matched to a gene: 5. CDR3 length equals 14 residues. As DNA, the CDR3 is TGCAGCGTTGAGGGGACAGGGGATGCCACTGAAGCTTTCTTT. Its translation: CSVEGTGDATEAFF.

V is TRBV7-8 and J is TRBJ1-1; tentative D call: TRBD1 (6 bases). The V end was cut by 1 base, the J end by 0 bases, with 12 bases between. The CDR3 totals 16 residues. CDR1 is SGHVS and CDR2 is FQNEAQ in the germline V gene. CDR3 DNA: TGTGCCAGCAGCTTAGGCCCGGGACACATGAACACTGAAGCTTTCTTT. This sequence encodes CASSLGPGHMNTEAFF.

The V call is TRBV12-5, the J call TRBJ2-7, with no clear D. V lost 0 bases and J lost 4, with 4 bases in between. From germline, CDR1 is LGHNT and CDR2 FRNRAP. The CDR3 sequence is 12 residues long. CDR3 nucleotide sequence: TGTGCTAGTGGTTTGGTACTATACGAGCAGTACTTC. Translation: CASGLVLYEQYF.

The chain links TRBV30 to TRBJ2-6, with D tentatively TRBD1 (6 bases). This CDR3 is built from 17 residues. CDR1 is GTSNPN and CDR2 is SVGIG in the germline V gene (reference sequence). The ends were cut back, 1 base at V and 4 bases at J, with 17 bases in the middle. CDR3 amino acids: CAWSGTSNRAGANVLTF. CDR3 DNA sequence: TGTGCCTGGAGTGGCACATCAAACAGGGCCGGGGCCAACGTCCTGACTTTC.

V is TRBV6-5 and J is TRBJ2-7; perhaps TRBD1 as D (6 bases). The CDR3 extends over 13 amino acids. V lost 7 bases and J lost 3, with 13 bases in between. Germline V gene sequence: CDR1 MNHEY, CDR2 SVGAGI. The CDR3 bases are TGTGCCAGCACAGGGGAACCCTTCTACGAGCAGTACTTC. Translating gives CASTGEPFYEQYF.

This clone has a handful of counts. The chain recombines TRBV7-2 with TRBJ2-2, with a tentative D call TRBD1 (6 bases). V was clipped by 3 bases and J by 0 bases, with 8 bases between them. Per the germline V gene, CDR1 is SGHTA and CDR2 is FQGNSA. This CDR3 is built from 15 residues. CDR3 coding DNA: TGTGCCAGCAGCTTTAGGACAGCGAACACCGGGGAGCTGTTTTTT. Protein: CASSFRTANTGELFF.

The V gene is TRBV6-6, the J gene TRBJ2-7; TRBD1 might be the D (8 bases). Germline V gene lookup returns CDR1 MNHNY and CDR2 SVGAGI (reference sequence). This CDR3 is 15 amino acids long. Trimming removed 5 bases at V and 2 bases at J, with 16 bases between. The CDR3 sequence is CASSNHRGGTYEQYF. The CDR3 nucleotides are TGTGCCAGCAGTAATCACAGGGGGGGGACCTACGAGCAGTACTTC.

This clone was detected only a few times. The gene calls are TRBV5-6 and TRBJ2-7; tentative D call: TRBD2 (5 bases). Trimming took 2 bases from V and 1 from J, leaving 10 bases between them. Germline V gives CDR1 SGHDT, CDR2 YYEEEE. This CDR3 comprises 14 residues. CDR3 in amino acids: CASSFMSGSYEQYF. In DNA, the CDR3 is TGTGCCAGCAGCTTTATGTCGGGGTCCTACGAGCAGTACTTC.

The chain uses TRBV11-2 and TRBJ1-1, with D unresolved. Per germline, CDR1 SGHAT and CDR2 FQNNGV. CDR3 size: 13 residues. Trimming left V 5 bases short and J 0 bases short, with 7 bases between. CDR3 DNA: TGTGCCAGCAGCCCTCACTTGAACACTGAAGCTTTCTTT. Translating it yields CASSPHLNTEAFF.

This clone was counted once. The chain carries TRBV30 and TRBJ2-5; 9 bases match TRBD2. The junction had 6 bases not matched to a gene; V was cut back by 3 bases and J by 4 bases. Looked up from germline, CDR1 is GTSNPN and CDR2 is SVGIG (reference sequence). CDR3 length: 14 amino acids. The CDR3 DNA sequence: TGTGCCTGGAGCAGGCGGGGGGGCCGAGAGACCCAGTACTTC. This sequence encodes CAWSRRGGRETQYF.

Only one count was recorded for this clone. The chain recombines TRBV10-3 with TRBJ2-1; 9 nucleotides line up with TRBD1. Germline CDR1 is ENHRY and CDR2 is SYGVKD. The junction had 9 bases not matched to a gene; V was cut back by 6 bases and J by 6 bases. The CDR3 sequence is 15 residues long. CDR3 nucleotides: TGTGCCATCAGGTCTACAGGGGGCTTGGGCAATGAGCAGTTCTTC. Translation gives CAIRSTGGLGNEQFF.

This clone was counted between two and nine times. This chain connects TRBV13 to TRBJ1-2; 8 nucleotides agree with TRBD1. Losses at the gene ends were 5 bases for V and 5 bases for J; bases not matched to a gene: 10. The CDR3 consists of 15 residues. The germline V gene encodes CDR1 PRHDT and CDR2 FYEKMQ (reference sequence). The CDR3 loop is CASSLGRTGKYGYTF. In nucleotides, the CDR3 is TGTGCCAGCAGCCTCGGCCGGACAGGGAAGTATGGCTACACCTTC.

The V call is TRBV18, the J call TRBJ2-7, with D unresolved. CDR1 is KGHSH, CDR2 LQKENI, per germline. V lost 3 bases to trimming and J lost 4 bases, with 7 bases between them. This CDR3 contains 12 residues. CDR3 amino acids: CASSPQEYEQYF. The CDR3 DNA reads as TGTGCCAGCTCACCTCAGGAATACGAGCAGTACTTC.

The chain employs TRBV19 and TRBJ1-4; D uncertain. CDR3 length: 19 amino acids. The V and J ends lost 1 base and 0 bases respectively, with 18 bases between them. Germline loops: CDR1 LNHDA, CDR2 SQIVND (reference sequence). CDR3 sequence reads: CASSIGAELRPATNEKLFF. CDR3 in DNA: TGTGCCAGTAGTATAGGGGCAGAGCTAAGACCTGCAACTAATGAAAAACTGTTTTTT.

J is TRBJ2-2 and V is TRBV6-6; the D gene is possibly TRBD1 (5 bases). V lost 1 base and J lost 7, with 13 bases in between. The germline gives CDR1 MNHNY, CDR2 SVGAGI (reference sequence). The CDR3 totals 15 residues. CDR3 loop: CASSYLQPGIGELFF. The CDR3 nucleotides are TGTGCCAGCAGTTACTTGCAACCAGGGATCGGGGAGCTGTTTTTT.